The T cell receptor beta chain described here comes from a study of CD8+ T cells in alopecia areata. For the study at large: Tofacitinib therapy took 6 to 18 months; 6 months off drug came after. General observations from the study: Scalp data also include sequences from resident alphabeta T cells of normal skin.

Alopecia areata patients had lesional scalp punch biopsies and peripheral blood taken from them. This clone was seen more than once but under ten times. Its antigen is not known. CDR1 SGHNT and CDR2 YYREEE come from the germline V gene (reference sequence). Trimming shortened V by 0 bases and J by 7 bases, and 11 bases separated the two germline ends. This CDR3 is 14 amino acids long. Reverse transcribed after extraction, RNA yielded cDNA as the sequencing template. Measured with immunoSEQ multiplex PCR; TCRdb has only the in-frame clones, and not every one. The table has some 120,000 clones, 58% seen once.

J is TRBJ2-4 and V is TRBV5-4; D remains unclear. The sequence was collected from a human donor with alopecia areata. The specimen comprised CD4+ T cells sorted from blood, sampled at week 0. The CDR3 DNA reads TGTGCCAGCAGCTTGGCCGGGCCCGGGAACATTCAGTACTTC. Translating it yields CASSLAGPGNIQYF.